These T cell receptor beta chains were read from a single sample in a study of blood T cell repertoires in COVID-19. Assay used: immunoSEQ multiplex PCR; TCRdb lists only in-frame clones, some missing. This sample has under 500,000 clones, with 70% to 90% found just once. The sequencing sample was made of PBMCs or T cells enriched from blood (not recorded which). These receptors were obtained from a woman between 18 and 29 years old with acute COVID-19. Both conserved end residues are part of each CDR3. The D gene is left open where the match is weak. The listing skips clone size in some rows; elsewhere it reads once, few, many or a size class.

j_gene,abundance,d_gene,v_gene,CDR3aa,CDR3nt
TRBJ2-3,-,TRBD2,TRBV7-6,CASSLFPSGGFADTQYF,TGTGCCAGCAGCCTCTTTCCTAGCGGGGGGTTTGCAGATACGCAGTATTTT
TRBJ2-7,-,-,TRBV19,CASGGFGEQYF,TGTGCCAGCGGGGGATTTGGGGAGCAGTACTTC
TRBJ2-5,-,-,TRBV25-1,CASSEWGGPQDQYF,TGTGCCAGCAGTGAATGGGGGGGGCCCCAAGACCAGTACTTC
TRBJ1-3,-,-,TRBV19,CASISDGLISGNTIYF,TGTGCCAGTATCTCGGACGGACTGATCTCTGGAAACACCATATATTTT
TRBJ1-1,-,TRBD1,TRBV5-1,CASSLKGIQGGTEAFF,TGCGCCAGCAGCTTGAAAGGCATTCAGGGGGGCACTGAAGCTTTCTTT
TRBJ1-2,-,-,TRBV2,CASSLQGRNGYTF,TGTGCCAGCAGCCTACAGGGTCGTAATGGCTACACCTTC
TRBJ1-4,-,TRBD1,TRBV29-1,CSVVGDRAEKLFF,TGCAGCGTTGTGGGGGACAGGGCCGAAAAACTGTTTTTT
TRBJ1-3,-,TRBD1,TRBV29-1,CSVETSGTEAGNTIYF,TGCAGCGTTGAGACCTCCGGGACAGAAGCTGGAAACACCATATATTTT
TRBJ1-2,few,-,TRBV6-5,CASSYSDTGTYYGYTF,TGTGCCAGCAGTTACTCGGACACAGGAACTTACTATGGCTACACCTTC
TRBJ2-5,-,-,TRBV7-9,CASSLQKTQYF,TGTGCCAGCAGCTTGCAGAAGACCCAGTACTTC
TRBJ2-7,-,TRBD1,TRBV14,CASSVTNRGEQYF,TGTGCCAGCAGCGTAACGAACAGGGGCGAGCAGTACTTC
TRBJ2-1,-,TRBD2,TRBV9,CASSVRTSGSYNEQFF,TGTGCCAGCAGCGTCCGGACTAGCGGGAGCTACAATGAGCAGTTCTTC
TRBJ2-3,-,TRBD1,TRBV11-2,CASSLVRTGGWGTDTQYF,TGTGCCAGCAGCTTAGTCAGGACAGGGGGCTGGGGCACAGATACGCAGTATTTT
TRBJ2-5,-,TRBD1,TRBV5-1,CASSVIPGTGGGETQYF,TGCGCCAGCAGCGTTATCCCCGGGACAGGGGGCGGGGAGACCCAGTACTTC
TRBJ2-2,-,TRBD2,TRBV5-4,CASSPGGGTGELFF,TGTGCCAGCAGCCCCGGGGGGGGCACCGGGGAGCTGTTTTTT
TRBJ2-1,-,TRBD2,TRBV2,CASSVSGGYNEQFF,TGTGCCAGCAGTGTCAGCGGGGGCTACAATGAGCAGTTCTTC
TRBJ1-1,-,-,TRBV7-3,CASSFRLGEAFF,TGTGCCAGCAGCTTCAGACTCGGTGAAGCTTTCTTT
TRBJ1-6,-,-,TRBV27,CASSPGSYNSPLHF,TGTGCCAGCAGTCCCGGGTCCTACAATTCACCCCTCCACTTT
TRBJ2-7,-,-,TRBV4-1,CASSQDIHEQYF,TGCGCCAGCAGCCAAGATATCCACGAGCAGTACTTC
TRBJ1-1,-,TRBD1,TRBV7-8,CASSSLTGESGEAFF,TGTGCCAGCAGCTCTCTGACAGGGGAATCGGGTGAAGCTTTCTTT
TRBJ2-1,-,TRBD1,TRBV18,CASSRSTGGGPYDEQFF,TGTGCCAGCTCACGATCGACAGGGGGCGGTCCATACGATGAGCAGTTCTTC
TRBJ2-5,-,TRBD2,TRBV7-2,CASSNPGLAGGGTQYF,TGTGCCAGCAGCAACCCGGGACTAGCGGGAGGCGGGACCCAGTACTTC
TRBJ1-5,-,-,TRBV15,CATSRAQFNQPQHF,TGTGCCACCAGCAGAGCCCAGTTCAATCAGCCCCAGCATTTT
TRBJ2-7,once,-,TRBV6-1,CASSEFGRDYEQYF,TGTGCCAGCAGTGAATTTGGCAGGGACTACGAGCAGTACTTC
TRBJ2-7,-,TRBD2,TRBV7-3,CASSPSSGGIGEQYF,TGTGCCAGCAGCCCCAGTTCCGGGGGGATAGGCGAGCAGTACTTC
TRBJ1-1,-,-,TRBV5-4,CASSFQVPNTEAFF,TGTGCCAGCAGCTTCCAGGTCCCAAACACTGAAGCTTTCTTT
TRBJ1-6,few,TRBD1,TRBV27,CASSRGQKNSPLHF,TGTGCCAGCAGCCGGGGACAGAAGAATTCACCCCTCCACTTT
TRBJ2-7,-,TRBD1,TRBV4-1,CASSRPRTGGSNEQYF,TGCGCCAGCAGCCGACCTAGGACAGGGGGTAGTAACGAGCAGTACTTC
TRBJ1-1,-,-,TRBV7-2,CASSLWTQNTEAFF,TGTGCCAGCAGCTTATGGACACAGAACACTGAAGCTTTCTTT